This is a list of T cell receptor beta chains from one sample in a study of beta chain features in type 1 diabetes. The table came from immunoSEQ multiplex PCR; TCRdb's copy has only in-frame clones and leaves some out. The sample has approximately 330,000 clones; roughly 11% are singletons. The sequencing input was naive CD4+ T cells from blood. All receptors derive from a woman aged 25 to 39 in good health. The CDR3 runs from the conserved cysteine through the conserved F or W. A D gene is named only where the DNA matches it firmly. Clone size appears in some rows only: once, few, many, or a class for an expanded clone.

J gene,D gene,clone size,V gene,CDR3 protein,CDR3 DNA
TRBJ2-1,TRBD2,few,TRBV27,CASSLIRAGGEYNEQFF,TGTGCCAGCAGTTTAATCCGGGCGGGAGGCGAATACAATGAGCAGTTCTTC
TRBJ1-1,TRBD1,NA,TRBV6-6,CASSSRTGTAEAFF,TGTGCCAGCAGTTCCCGGACAGGGACCGCCGAAGCTTTCTTT
TRBJ1-2,NA,NA,TRBV4-3,CASSQDRSRGYTF,TGCGCCAGCAGCCAAGATCGGTCTCGTGGCTACACCTTC
TRBJ2-5,TRBD1,NA,TRBV7-2,CASSHRQGEEETQYF,TGTGCCAGCAGCCACCGACAGGGTGAGGAAGAGACCCAGTACTTC
TRBJ2-7,TRBD1,few,TRBV7-9,CASNSAGGIYEQYF,TGTGCCAGCAACTCGGCAGGGGGAATCTACGAGCAGTACTTC
TRBJ1-1,NA,NA,TRBV11-3,CASSLERGTEAFF,TGTGCCAGCAGCTTAGAGCGGGGCACTGAAGCTTTCTTT
TRBJ2-3,NA,NA,TRBV7-9,CASSWPRGGTGTDTQYF,TGTGCCAGCAGCTGGCCGCGGGGCGGGACCGGCACAGATACGCAGTATTTT
TRBJ2-1,TRBD2,NA,TRBV7-2,CASTGTSGISEQFF,TGTGCCAGCACCGGGACTAGCGGGATAAGTGAGCAGTTCTTC
TRBJ2-1,TRBD1,NA,TRBV18,CASTGTGGGNEQFF,TGTGCCAGCACCGGGACAGGGGGAGGCAATGAGCAGTTCTTC
TRBJ2-5,TRBD2,NA,TRBV19,CASSMSSGSPKTQYF,TGTGCCAGTAGTATGTCCAGCGGGAGCCCCAAGACCCAGTACTTC
TRBJ2-1,TRBD1,NA,TRBV4-2,CASSQGNRGKVNEQFF,TGTGCCAGCAGCCAAGGAAACAGGGGGAAGGTCAATGAGCAGTTCTTC
TRBJ2-1,NA,few,TRBV9,CASSVGLPSVEQFF,TGTGCCAGCAGCGTCGGACTACCCAGTGTAGAGCAGTTCTTC
TRBJ2-5,NA,few,TRBV5-6,CASSFGPEETQYF,TGTGCCAGCAGCTTTGGTCCCGAGGAGACCCAGTACTTC
TRBJ2-6,NA,few,TRBV2,CASAPSGANVLTF,TGTGCCAGTGCGCCCTCTGGGGCCAACGTCCTGACTTTC
TRBJ2-1,TRBD2,few,TRBV28,CASSSTTSGSGSYNEQFF,TGTGCCAGCAGTTCAACGACTAGCGGGAGCGGGTCCTACAATGAGCAGTTCTTC
TRBJ1-1,TRBD1,NA,TRBV9,CASSGGTEQGARNTEAFF,TGTGCCAGCAGCGGGGGCACAGAACAGGGGGCCAGGAACACTGAAGCTTTCTTT
TRBJ2-1,TRBD2,few,TRBV7-9,CASRTTSEPYNEQFF,TGTGCCAGCAGAACTACTAGCGAGCCCTACAATGAGCAGTTCTTC
TRBJ1-2,NA,few,TRBV6-5,CASWEQNYGYTF,TGTGCCAGTTGGGAGCAGAACTATGGCTACACCTTC
TRBJ1-2,TRBD1,NA,TRBV2,CASSLTGIEGYTF,TGTGCCAGCAGCCTGACAGGGATAGAGGGCTACACCTTC
TRBJ2-7,TRBD1,NA,TRBV5-6,CASSLVGTGNEQYF,TGTGCCAGCAGCTTGGTAGGGACAGGGAACGAGCAGTACTTC
TRBJ2-3,TRBD2,few,TRBV9,CASSERLAGGSTDTQYF,TGTGCCAGCAGCGAAAGACTAGCGGGAGGTTCCACAGATACGCAGTATTTT
TRBJ2-5,TRBD2,NA,TRBV29-1,CSVAPLAGETGTQYF,TGCAGCGTCGCCCCCCTAGCGGGAGAAACTGGGACCCAGTACTTC
TRBJ2-1,NA,few,TRBV7-9,CASSLGLAFDEQFF,TGTGCCAGCAGCTTAGGTCTAGCGTTCGATGAGCAGTTCTTC
TRBJ2-1,NA,few,TRBV27,CASSLRIAAGPYNEQFF,TGTGCCAGCAGTTTAAGGATAGCGGCCGGGCCCTACAATGAGCAGTTCTTC
TRBJ2-3,NA,few,TRBV11-2,CASRLGRSTDTQYF,TGTGCCAGCAGGCTAGGCCGGTCCACAGATACGCAGTATTTT
TRBJ1-2,TRBD1,few,TRBV9,CASSVGTGEGGYTF,TGTGCCAGCAGCGTCGGGACAGGGGAGGGCGGCTACACCTTC
TRBJ1-2,TRBD1,once,TRBV28,CASRPTGQGGYTF,TGTGCCAGCAGACCGACAGGGCAAGGCGGCTACACCTTC
TRBJ2-5,TRBD2,few,TRBV18,CASSRLAGTGETQYF,TGTGCCAGCTCACGACTAGCGGGTACAGGAGAGACCCAGTACTTC
TRBJ2-1,TRBD2,few,TRBV4-2,CASSQDTWTSGIEQFF,TGTGCCAGCAGCCAAGATACCTGGACTAGCGGGATCGAGCAGTTCTTC
TRBJ1-2,NA,NA,TRBV9,CASSVAAGARTSGYTF,TGTGCCAGCAGCGTAGCAGCGGGGGCGCGTACGTCTGGCTACACCTTC
TRBJ2-1,NA,few,TRBV4-3,CASSQDEAGAYNEQFF,TGCGCCAGCAGCCAAGATGAAGCAGGGGCCTACAATGAGCAGTTCTTC
TRBJ2-1,TRBD2,NA,TRBV2,CASSAGLAVYNEQFF,TGTGCCAGCAGTGCCGGACTAGCGGTCTACAATGAGCAGTTCTTC
TRBJ2-1,NA,many,TRBV4-3,CASSQGWTGEQFF,TGCGCCAGCAGCCAAGGCTGGACTGGGGAGCAGTTCTTC
TRBJ2-7,TRBD2,NA,TRBV9,CASSASGIGLEQYF,TGTGCCAGCAGCGCTAGCGGGATCGGGCTCGAGCAGTACTTC
TRBJ2-3,NA,few,TRBV18,CASSPLPGNTDTQYF,TGTGCCAGCTCACCATTACCGGGGAACACAGATACGCAGTATTTT
TRBJ2-1,NA,few,TRBV5-4,CASYQDRSPNEQFF,TGTGCCAGCTACCAAGACAGGTCCCCCAATGAGCAGTTCTTC
TRBJ2-5,NA,NA,TRBV6-5,CASRKQGSETQYF,TGTGCCAGCAGGAAACAGGGATCCGAGACCCAGTACTTC
TRBJ2-5,NA,NA,TRBV7-2,CASSSATIPIGGQYF,TGTGCCAGCAGCTCCGCAACGATACCTATCGGGGGCCAGTACTTC
TRBJ2-1,NA,few,TRBV5-1,CASSLQVQYNEQFF,TGCGCCAGCAGCCTCCAGGTTCAGTACAATGAGCAGTTCTTC
TRBJ2-3,TRBD2,NA,TRBV4-3,CASSPLRTSGSLPDTQYF,TGCGCCAGCAGCCCACTAAGGACTAGCGGGAGTCTCCCAGATACGCAGTATTTT
TRBJ2-3,TRBD1,NA,TRBV28,CAGSQGDRATDTQYF,TGTGCCGGCAGCCAGGGGGACAGGGCGACAGATACGCAGTATTTT
TRBJ1-2,TRBD1,few,TRBV5-4,CASSSQGDYGYTF,TGTGCCAGCAGTTCGCAGGGGGACTATGGCTACACCTTC
TRBJ2-5,TRBD1,few,TRBV14,CASSLHPQGAGETQYF,TGTGCCAGCAGCCTCCATCCACAGGGGGCTGGAGAGACCCAGTACTTC
TRBJ2-4,NA,few,TRBV6-6,CASIMRGDGRNIQYF,TGTGCCAGCATAATGCGGGGAGACGGGAGAAACATTCAGTACTTC
TRBJ1-2,TRBD1,NA,TRBV29-1,CSVQQDRNYGYTF,TGCAGCGTCCAACAGGACAGGAACTATGGCTACACCTTC